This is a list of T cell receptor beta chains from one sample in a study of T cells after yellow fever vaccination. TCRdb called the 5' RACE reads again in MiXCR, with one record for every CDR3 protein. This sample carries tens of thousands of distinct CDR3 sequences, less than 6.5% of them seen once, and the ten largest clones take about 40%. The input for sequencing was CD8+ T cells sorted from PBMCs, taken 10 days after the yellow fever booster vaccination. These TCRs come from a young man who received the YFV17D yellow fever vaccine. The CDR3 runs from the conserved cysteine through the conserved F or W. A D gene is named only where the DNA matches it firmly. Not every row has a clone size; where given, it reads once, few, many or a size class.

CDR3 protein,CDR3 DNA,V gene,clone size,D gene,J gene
CASSRGLAASYQETQYF,TGTGCCAGCAGCAGAGGACTAGCAGCCTCGTACCAAGAGACCCAGTACTTC,TRBV7-2,few,TRBD2,TRBJ2-5
CASSPEFNHTGELFF,TGTGCCAGCTCACCAGAGTTTAACCACACCGGGGAGCTGTTTTTT,TRBV18,many,NA,TRBJ2-2
CASSLGFLSSGKMGILYEQYF,TGTGCCAGCAGCTTAGGTTTTTTGTCTAGCGGAAAGATGGGGATTCTTTACGAGCAGTACTTC,TRBV11-2,many,TRBD2,TRBJ2-7
CATSGSTSGGETQYF,TGTGCCACCAGCGGATCGACTAGCGGCGGGGAGACCCAGTACTTC,TRBV15,many,TRBD2,TRBJ2-5
CATSDSTGDGYTF,TGTGCCACCAGTGATTCCACAGGCGATGGCTACACCTTC,TRBV24-1,many,NA,TRBJ1-2
CASSSGAGQFF,TGTGCCAGCAGCTCAGGGGCCGGGCAGTTCTTC,TRBV7-8,many,NA,TRBJ2-1
CASSLVGASYNEQFF,TGTGCCAGCAGCTTAGTCGGCGCCTCCTACAATGAGCAGTTCTTC,TRBV7-6,many,NA,TRBJ2-1
CSAGSNYGYTF,TGCAGCGCCGGGTCTAACTATGGCTACACCTTC,TRBV29-1,many,NA,TRBJ1-2
CASSPPGTSGTYNEQFF,TGTGCCAGCAGTCCCCCCGGGACTAGCGGGACCTACAATGAGCAGTTCTTC,TRBV12-3/TRBV12-4,many,TRBD2,TRBJ2-1
CASSWETDNEQFF,TGTGCCAGCAGTTGGGAGACGGACAATGAGCAGTTCTTC,TRBV11-2,many,NA,TRBJ2-1
CATRWVAGGDEQYF,TGTGCCACCCGGTGGGTAGCGGGAGGTGACGAGCAGTACTTC,TRBV2,many,TRBD2,TRBJ2-7
CASSLMGAKQDTDTQYF,TGTGCCAGCAGCTTAATGGGAGCGAAGCAGGACACAGATACGCAGTATTTT,TRBV7-3,many,NA,TRBJ2-3
CASSSSYEQYF,TGCGCCAGCAGCTCCTCCTACGAGCAGTACTTC,TRBV5-1,medium-sized,NA,TRBJ2-7
CAWAINAGTEAFF,TGTGCCTGGGCCATAAACGCGGGCACTGAAGCTTTCTTT,TRBV30,many,NA,TRBJ1-1
CASSDLAGGGDNEQFF,TGTGCCAGCAGCGACCTAGCGGGAGGTGGAGACAATGAGCAGTTCTTC,TRBV7-8,many,TRBD2,TRBJ2-1
CASSFTSGSYNEQFF,TGCGCCAGCAGTTTCACTAGCGGCAGCTACAATGAGCAGTTCTTC,TRBV5-1,many,TRBD2,TRBJ2-1
CASSPKTSGRVDEQFF,TGTGCCAGCAGCCCCAAGACTAGCGGGAGAGTGGACGAGCAGTTCTTC,TRBV7-6,many,TRBD2,TRBJ2-1
CASSGDTDTQYF,TGTGCCAGCAGCGGGGACACAGATACGCAGTATTTT,TRBV9,many,NA,TRBJ2-3
CASSITSGRHNEQFF,TGTGCCAGTAGTATTACTAGCGGGAGGCACAATGAGCAGTTCTTC,TRBV19,many,TRBD2,TRBJ2-1
CASSQDRGPGTSSYEQYF,TGCGCCAGCAGCCAAGATAGGGGGCCCGGGACTAGCAGTTATGAGCAGTACTTC,TRBV4-3,many,TRBD2,TRBJ2-7
CASTPEGTLMDEQFF,TGCGCCAGCACCCCCGAGGGGACCCTGATGGATGAGCAGTTCTTC,TRBV5-1,many,NA,TRBJ2-1
CASSGTETQYF,TGTGCCAGCAGCGGAACCGAGACCCAGTACTTC,TRBV4-2,many,NA,TRBJ2-5
CATSTGTAYGYTF,TGTGCCACCAGCACCGGGACTGCCTATGGCTACACCTTC,TRBV15,many,NA,TRBJ1-2
CATAMAVSYEQYF,TGTGCCACAGCGATGGCGGTCTCCTACGAGCAGTACTTC,TRBV6-6,many,NA,TRBJ2-7
CASSQGRARGLYEQYF,TGCGCCAGCAGCCAAGGCCGCGCCAGGGGGCTTTACGAGCAGTACTTC,TRBV4-3,many,TRBD1,TRBJ2-7
CASSLDLDWETQYF,TGCGCCAGCAGCTTGGATTTGGATTGGGAGACCCAGTACTTC,TRBV5-1,many,NA,TRBJ2-5
CASSTWPTGVNTEAFF,TGCGCCAGCAGCACCTGGCCGACAGGGGTGAACACTGAAGCTTTCTTT,TRBV5-1,many,TRBD1,TRBJ1-1
CASSPQRRGAF,TGTGCCAGCAGCCCCCAACGGCGTGGTGCCTTC,TRBV14,many,NA,TRBJ1-2
CASLTIGLAGGHRTDTQYF,TGTGCCAGCCTAACCATTGGACTAGCGGGAGGGCACCGCACAGATACGCAGTATTTT,TRBV2,many,TRBD2,TRBJ2-3
CASSPESGGSYEQYF,TGTGCCAGCAGCCCCGAATCTGGCGGATCCTACGAGCAGTACTTC,TRBV5-5,many,NA,TRBJ2-7
CATSEGPGRGVTQYF,TGTGCCACCAGTGAAGGACCCGGCAGGGGGGTAACCCAGTACTTC,TRBV24-1,once,NA,TRBJ2-5
CASSSSLLSHYGYTF,TGCGCCAGCAGCTCTTCATTGTTGTCGCACTATGGCTACACCTTC,TRBV5-1,many,NA,TRBJ1-2
CASSEGQGNEQYF,TGCGCCAGCAGTGAAGGACAGGGGAACGAGCAGTACTTC,TRBV10-1,few,TRBD1,TRBJ2-7
CASSYGQGDGYTF,TGTGCCAGCAGTTACGGTCAGGGGGATGGCTACACCTTC,TRBV6-5,many,TRBD1,TRBJ1-2
CAAGAGYEQYF,TGTGCGGCCGGTGCTGGCTACGAGCAGTACTTC,TRBV19,many,NA,TRBJ2-7
CSVEDRYEVENEQFF,TGCAGCGTTGAAGACAGGTACGAGGTGGAAAATGAGCAGTTCTTC,TRBV29-1,NA,NA,TRBJ2-1
CSVPPRGQETQYF,TGCAGCGTTCCCCCTAGGGGCCAAGAGACCCAGTACTTC,TRBV29-1,many,NA,TRBJ2-5
CASNVAPIEYNEQFF,TGTGCCAGTAATGTAGCCCCCATAGAGTACAATGAGCAGTTCTTC,TRBV19,many,NA,TRBJ2-1
CASSQGQAEAFF,TGTGCCAGCAGCCAAGGACAGGCCGAAGCTTTCTTT,TRBV4-2,many,NA,TRBJ1-1
CSVQEENTQYF,TGCAGCGTTCAGGAGGAGAATACGCAGTATTTT,TRBV29-1,many,NA,TRBJ2-3
CASSLAVGSSYEQYF,TGTGCCAGCAGCTTAGCGGTAGGGAGCTCCTACGAGCAGTACTTC,TRBV7-9,many,NA,TRBJ2-7
CATSKGLAGEDEQFF,TGTGCCACCAGCAAGGGACTAGCGGGAGAGGATGAGCAGTTCTTC,TRBV15,many,TRBD2,TRBJ2-1
CATSSSGATYEQYF,TGTGCCACCAGCAGTAGCGGGGCTACCTACGAGCAGTACTTC,TRBV15,many,TRBD2,TRBJ2-7
CSVGGLAGGGETQYF,TGCAGCGTTGGTGGGCTAGCGGGAGGTGGGGAGACCCAGTACTTC,TRBV29-1,many,TRBD2,TRBJ2-5
CASSLSGRYNEQFF,TGTGCCAGCAGCCTTAGCGGGAGGTACAATGAGCAGTTCTTC,TRBV12-3/TRBV12-4,many,TRBD2,TRBJ2-1
CASSPTSVSQQFF,TGTGCCAGCAGCCCCACTAGTGTCAGCCAGCAGTTCTTC,TRBV12-3/TRBV12-4,many,NA,TRBJ2-1
CASSQTGPSPEQYF,TGCGCCAGCAGCCAGACGGGACCCAGTCCCGAGCAGTACTTC,TRBV4-1,many,NA,TRBJ2-7
CASRRGAGTQYF,TGTGCCAGCAGGAGGGGGGCGGGGACCCAGTACTTC,TRBV27,many,NA,TRBJ2-5
CASSEAPGEHNEQFF,TGTGCCAGCAGTGAAGCCCCGGGAGAGCACAATGAGCAGTTCTTC,TRBV2,many,NA,TRBJ2-1
CASSLAGTPYEQYF,TGTGCCAGCAGCTTAGCTGGAACTCCCTACGAGCAGTACTTC,TRBV13,many,NA,TRBJ2-7
CASSERGARNYGTGELFF,TGTGCCAGCAGTGAGAGGGGGGCCCGTAACTACGGCACCGGGGAGCTGTTTTTT,TRBV2,medium-sized,NA,TRBJ2-2
CASSLEAAVYEQYF,TGTGCCAGCAGTTTGGAGGCAGCCGTCTACGAGCAGTACTTC,TRBV5-5,many,NA,TRBJ2-7
CAWNPTTGGYEQYF,TGTGCCTGGAATCCTACGACAGGTGGCTACGAGCAGTACTTC,TRBV30,many,NA,TRBJ2-7
CSARDGGTYEQYF,TGCAGTGCTAGAGATGGAGGTACCTACGAGCAGTACTTC,TRBV20-1,many,NA,TRBJ2-7
CASSDRATGELFF,TGTGCCAGCAGTGACAGGGCCACCGGGGAGCTGTTTTTT,TRBV6-4,many,NA,TRBJ2-2
CASSSKTGLAGHTGELFF,TGTGCCAGCAGCTCGAAGACGGGACTAGCGGGACACACCGGGGAGCTGTTTTTT,TRBV7-6,many,TRBD2,TRBJ2-2
CASTEYGPLNEQYF,TGTGCCAGCACCGAGTACGGGCCCCTCAACGAGCAGTACTTC,TRBV2,many,NA,TRBJ2-7
CASSLGREETQYF,TGTGCCAGCAGTTTGGGCCGCGAGGAGACCCAGTACTTC,TRBV12-3/TRBV12-4,many,NA,TRBJ2-5
CASSLIAGVTGELFF,TGTGCCAGCAGCTTAATAGCGGGCGTAACCGGGGAGCTGTTTTTT,TRBV11-2,many,TRBD2,TRBJ2-2